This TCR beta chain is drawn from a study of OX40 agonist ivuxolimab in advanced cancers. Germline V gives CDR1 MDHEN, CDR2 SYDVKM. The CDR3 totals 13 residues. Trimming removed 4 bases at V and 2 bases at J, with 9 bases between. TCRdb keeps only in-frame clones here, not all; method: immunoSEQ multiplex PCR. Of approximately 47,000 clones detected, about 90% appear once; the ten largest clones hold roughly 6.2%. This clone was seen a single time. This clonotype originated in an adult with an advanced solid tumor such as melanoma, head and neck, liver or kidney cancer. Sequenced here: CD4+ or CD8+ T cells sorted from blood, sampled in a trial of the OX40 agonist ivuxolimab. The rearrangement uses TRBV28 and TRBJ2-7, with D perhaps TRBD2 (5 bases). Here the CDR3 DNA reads TGTGCCAGCAGTTCCGGGGAAACCTACGAGCAGTACGTC. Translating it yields CASSSGETYEQYV.